This T cell receptor beta chain was recovered during a study of OX40 agonist ivuxolimab in advanced cancers. This clone is medium-sized (0.01 to 0.1%). CDR1 SGHRS and CDR2 YFSETQ come from the germline V gene. V shed 0 bases and J shed 2 bases, with 9 bases lying between them. The CDR3 loop spans 16 amino acids. Only in-frame clones appear in the TCRdb table, and some are missing; sequencing was by immunoSEQ multiplex PCR. The sample contains about 40,000 clones, 88% of which appear only once. The sequencing here drew on CD4+ or CD8+ T cells sorted from blood, taken in a trial of the OX40 agonist ivuxolimab. This chain connects TRBV5-1 to TRBJ2-6, with D maybe TRBD1 (5 bases). This receptor was identified in an adult with an advanced solid tumor such as melanoma, head and neck, liver or kidney cancer. The CDR3 sequence: CASSLGAGTGANVLTF. In DNA form, the CDR3 reads TGCGCCAGCAGCTTGGGGGCAGGGACTGGGGCCAACGTCCTGACTTTC.